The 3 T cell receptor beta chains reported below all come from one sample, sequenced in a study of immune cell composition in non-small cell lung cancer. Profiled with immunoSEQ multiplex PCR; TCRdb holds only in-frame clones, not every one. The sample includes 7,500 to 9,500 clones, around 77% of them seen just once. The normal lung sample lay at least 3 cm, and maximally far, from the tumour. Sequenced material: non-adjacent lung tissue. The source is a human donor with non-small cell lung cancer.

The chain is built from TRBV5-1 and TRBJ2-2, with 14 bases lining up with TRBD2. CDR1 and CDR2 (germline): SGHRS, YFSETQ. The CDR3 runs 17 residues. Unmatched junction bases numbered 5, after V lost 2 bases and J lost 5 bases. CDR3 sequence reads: CASSFGLAGGGTGELFF. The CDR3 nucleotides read TGCGCCAGCAGCTTCGGACTAGCGGGAGGAGGGACCGGGGAGCTGTTTTTT.

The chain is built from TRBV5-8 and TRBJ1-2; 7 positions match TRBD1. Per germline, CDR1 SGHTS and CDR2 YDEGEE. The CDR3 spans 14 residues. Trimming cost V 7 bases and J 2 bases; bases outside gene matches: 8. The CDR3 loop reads CASRRTGENYGYTF. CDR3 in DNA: TGTGCCAGCCGACGGACAGGAGAAAACTATGGCTACACCTTC. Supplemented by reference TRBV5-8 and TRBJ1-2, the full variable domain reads EAGVTQSPTHLIKTRGQQATLRCSPISGHTSVYWYQQALGLGLQFLLWYDEGEERNRGNFPPRFSGRQFPNYSSELNVNALELEDSALYLCASRRTGENYGYTFGSGTRLTVV.

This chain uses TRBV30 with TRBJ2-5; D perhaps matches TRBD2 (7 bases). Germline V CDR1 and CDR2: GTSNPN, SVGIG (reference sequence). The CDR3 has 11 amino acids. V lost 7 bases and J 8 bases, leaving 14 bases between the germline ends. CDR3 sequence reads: CALLGGPTQYF. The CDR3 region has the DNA TGTGCCTTGCTGGGGGGGCCTACCCAGTACTTC.